This T cell receptor (beta chain) comes out of a study of blood T cell repertoires in COVID-19. This CDR3 is 16 amino acids long. The V gene lost 5 bases and the J gene lost 0 bases, with 16 bases spanning the gap. Germline CDR1 PRHDT, CDR2 FYEKMQ (reference sequence). Assay used: immunoSEQ multiplex PCR; TCRdb lists only in-frame clones, some missing. The repertoire holds 150,000 to 200,000 clones, with roughly 87% as singletons. The TCR comes from a middle-aged woman with acute COVID-19. Sequenced material: PBMCs or T cells enriched from blood (not recorded which). The chain has TRBV13 and TRBJ1-2; maybe TRBD1 (5 bases). CDR3 nucleotide sequence: TGTGCCAGCAGCCCTAACGGTCAGGGATCTAACTATGGCTACACCTTC. Its translation: CASSPNGQGSNYGYTF.